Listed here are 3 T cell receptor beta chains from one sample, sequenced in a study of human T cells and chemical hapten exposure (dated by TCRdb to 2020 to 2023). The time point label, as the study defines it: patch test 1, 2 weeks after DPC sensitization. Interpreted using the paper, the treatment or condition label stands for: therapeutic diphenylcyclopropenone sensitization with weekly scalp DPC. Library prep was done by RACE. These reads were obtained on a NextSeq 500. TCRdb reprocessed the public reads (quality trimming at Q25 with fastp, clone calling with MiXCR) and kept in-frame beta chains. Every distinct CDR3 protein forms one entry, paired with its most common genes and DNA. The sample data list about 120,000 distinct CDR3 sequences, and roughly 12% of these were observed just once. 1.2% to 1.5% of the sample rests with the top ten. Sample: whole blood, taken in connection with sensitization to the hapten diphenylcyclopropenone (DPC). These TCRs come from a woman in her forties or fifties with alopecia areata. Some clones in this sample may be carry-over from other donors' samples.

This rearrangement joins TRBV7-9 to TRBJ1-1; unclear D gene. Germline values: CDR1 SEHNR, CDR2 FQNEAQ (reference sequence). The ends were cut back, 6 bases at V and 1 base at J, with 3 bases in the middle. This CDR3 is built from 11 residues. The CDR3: CASRPNTEAFF. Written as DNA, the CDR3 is TGTGCCAGCAGACCGAACACTGAAGCTTTCTTT.

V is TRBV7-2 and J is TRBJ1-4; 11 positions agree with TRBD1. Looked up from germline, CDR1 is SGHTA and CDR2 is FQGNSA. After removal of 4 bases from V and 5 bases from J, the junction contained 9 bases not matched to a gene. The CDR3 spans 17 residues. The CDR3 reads CASSSPWGTGGNEKLFF. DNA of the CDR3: TGTGCCAGCAGCTCACCCTGGGGGACAGGGGGAAATGAAAAACTGTTTTTT.

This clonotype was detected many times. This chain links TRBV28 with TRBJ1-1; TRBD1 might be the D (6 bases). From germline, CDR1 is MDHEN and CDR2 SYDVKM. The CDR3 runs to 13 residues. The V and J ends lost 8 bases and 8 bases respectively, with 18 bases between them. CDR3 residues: CASYRDRKSEAFF. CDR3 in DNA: TGTGCCAGCTACAGGGACCGCAAATCGGAAGCTTTCTTT.